Listed below are T cell receptor beta chains from one sample, sequenced in a study of OX40 agonist ivuxolimab in advanced cancers. Libraries were prepared by immunoSEQ multiplex PCR; TCRdb keeps only in-frame clonotypes and omits some of them. The sample contains roughly 80,000 clones, roughly four fifths of which appear only once. The specimen comprised CD4+ or CD8+ T cells sorted from blood, sampled in a trial of the OX40 agonist ivuxolimab. The origin of the receptors is an adult with an advanced solid tumor such as melanoma, head and neck, liver or kidney cancer. CDR3s include the opening cysteine and the closing phenylalanine or tryptophan. The D gene is left open where the match is weak. The size of a clone is reported for some rows only, either as once, few or many, or as a class for expanded clones.

length	D	V	size	J	CDR3	DNA
12	-	TRBV6-6	-	TRBJ1-2	CAAGQGGYGYTF	TGTGCCGCCGGTCAGGGAGGCTATGGCTACACCTTC
14	-	TRBV19	-	TRBJ2-5	CASTKTDGQETQYF	TGTGCCAGTACCAAAACTGACGGCCAAGAGACCCAGTACTTC
15	TRBD2	TRBV28	-	TRBJ2-1	CAIKYSGGASDEQFF	TGTGCCATCAAATATAGCGGGGGGGCGTCTGATGAGCAGTTCTTC
12	-	TRBV28	-	TRBJ1-2	CASSLTNYGYTF	TGTGCCAGCAGTTTAACTAACTATGGCTACACCTTC
19	TRBD1	TRBV7-3	-	TRBJ2-1	CASSLREYAWGQGYNEQFF	TGTGCCAGCAGCTTAAGAGAATATGCTTGGGGACAGGGGTACAATGAGCAGTTCTTC
11	-	TRBV30	once	TRBJ2-1	CGGSSLNEQFF	TGTGGAGGGAGTTCTCTCAATGAGCAGTTCTTC
10	-	TRBV20-1	-	TRBJ1-2	CSAWTYGYTF	TGCAGTGCTTGGACTTATGGCTACACCTTC
15	-	TRBV6-1	-	TRBJ2-7	CASSEEGGSSYEQYF	TGTGCCAGCAGTGAAGAAGGGGGGAGCTCCTACGAGCAGTACTTC
13	TRBD1	TRBV25-1	-	TRBJ2-7	CASTGRGPFEQYF	TGTGCCTCTACGGGCAGGGGGCCGTTTGAGCAGTACTTC
15	-	TRBV5-4	-	TRBJ1-2	CASSSGGMGNYGYTF	TGTGCCAGCAGCTCCGGGGGGATGGGGAACTATGGCTACACCTTC
15	-	TRBV4-2	-	TRBJ2-5	CASSQSGVVTETQYF	TGTGCCAGCAGCCAGTCCGGTGTCGTAACGGAGACCCAGTACTTC
15	-	TRBV4-1	few	TRBJ1-2	CASSPRAGGSRGYTF	TGCGCCAGCAGCCCAAGGGCGGGGGGAAGTCGGGGCTACACCTTC
14	TRBD1	TRBV5-4	-	TRBJ2-7	CASSSRDSSYEQYF	TGTGCCAGCAGCTCCCGGGACAGCTCCTACGAGCAGTACTTC
14	TRBD2	TRBV2	-	TRBJ2-3	CASRGTSGTDTQYF	TGTGCCAGCAGGGGGACTAGCGGGACAGATACACAGTATTTT
14	TRBD1	TRBV28	-	TRBJ2-5	CASSLTGGKETQYF	TGTGCCAGCAGTTTGACAGGGGGGAAAGAGACCCAGTACTTC
15	TRBD1	TRBV30	once	TRBJ2-5	CAWEGDRGPQETQYF	TGTGCCTGGGAAGGGGACAGGGGCCCCCAAGAGACCCAGTACTTC
15	-	TRBV6-1	-	TRBJ2-7	CASSDVFANHYEQYF	TGTGCCAGCAGTGACGTCTTTGCCAACCACTACGAGCAGTACTTC
14	-	TRBV7-6	-	TRBJ2-5	CASTVAPQGQAQYF	TGTGCCAGCACCGTGGCCCCGCAGGGGCAGGCCCAGTACTTC
13	-	TRBV5-1	-	TRBJ2-3	CASSLSNTDTQYF	TGCGCCAGCAGCTTGTCGAACACAGATACGCAGTATTTT
15	TRBD2	TRBV11-2	-	TRBJ2-3	CASSLQRGATDTQYF	TGTGCCAGCAGCCTTCAGCGGGGGGCCACGGATACGCAGTATTTT
15	-	TRBV6-1	-	TRBJ1-4	CASTEEYRTVEKLFF	TGTGCCAGCACCGAGGAATACAGGACGGTCGAAAAACTGTTTTTT
14	-	TRBV27	-	TRBJ2-7	CASSTRAGRGEQYF	TGTGCCAGCAGTACTAGGGCCGGGCGTGGCGAGCAGTACTTC
14	-	TRBV28	-	TRBJ1-5	CASRLPGTNQPQHF	TGTGCCAGCAGACTGCCAGGGACCAATCAGCCCCAGCATTTT